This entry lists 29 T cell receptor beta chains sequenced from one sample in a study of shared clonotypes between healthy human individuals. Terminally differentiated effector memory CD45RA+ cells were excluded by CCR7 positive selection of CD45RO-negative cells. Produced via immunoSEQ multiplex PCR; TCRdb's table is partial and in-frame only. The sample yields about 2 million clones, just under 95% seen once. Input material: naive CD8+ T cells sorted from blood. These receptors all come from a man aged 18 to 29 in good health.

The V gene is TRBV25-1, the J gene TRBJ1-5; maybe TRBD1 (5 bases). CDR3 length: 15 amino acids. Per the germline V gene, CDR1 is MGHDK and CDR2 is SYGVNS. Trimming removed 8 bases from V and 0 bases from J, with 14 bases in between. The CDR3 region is CASPSRVYSNQPQHF. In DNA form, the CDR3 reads TGTGCCAGCCCATCCAGGGTATATAGCAATCAGCCCCAGCATTTT.

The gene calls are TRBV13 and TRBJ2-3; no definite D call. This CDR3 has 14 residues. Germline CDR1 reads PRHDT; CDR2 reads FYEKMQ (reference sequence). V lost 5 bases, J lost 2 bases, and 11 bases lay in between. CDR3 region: CASSGRGVTDTQYF. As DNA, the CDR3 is TGTGCCAGCAGCGGGCGAGGAGTCACAGATACGCAGTATTTT.

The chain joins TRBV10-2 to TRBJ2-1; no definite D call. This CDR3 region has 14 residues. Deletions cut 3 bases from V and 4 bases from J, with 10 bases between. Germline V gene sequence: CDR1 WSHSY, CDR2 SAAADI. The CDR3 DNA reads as TGCGCCAGCAGTGACCGTAGTAGATACAATGAGCAGTTCTTC. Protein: CASSDRSRYNEQFF.

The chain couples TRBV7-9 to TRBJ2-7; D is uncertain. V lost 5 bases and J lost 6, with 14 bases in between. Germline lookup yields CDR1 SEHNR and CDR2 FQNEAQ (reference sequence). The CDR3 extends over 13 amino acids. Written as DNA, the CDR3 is TGTGCCAGCAGCCCCCCTGATGGGATCGAGCAGTACTTC. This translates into CASSPPDGIEQYF.

The CDR3 region has the DNA TGCGCCAGCAGCCAAGTCCTGACAGGGGGAGGGACTGAAGCTTTCTTT. It is translated as CASSQVLTGGGTEAFF. The gene calls are TRBV4-1 and TRBJ1-1; 9 bases fit TRBD1. CDR1 and CDR2 from the germline V gene are MGHRA and YSYEKL. The CDR3 is 16 amino acids. Germline trimming cut 1 base from V and 5 bases from J; bases unmatched to any gene: 8.

The DNA for the CDR3 is TGTGCCAGCAGCTTAAATTCGTATCAGCCCCAGCATTTT. Its translation is CASSLNSYQPQHF. The rearrangement joins TRBV7-2 to TRBJ1-5; D uncertain. The CDR3 has 13 residues. Germline V gene lookup returns CDR1 SGHTA and CDR2 FQGNSA. With 2 bases removed from V and 5 bases from J, the gap between germline ends came to 7 bases.

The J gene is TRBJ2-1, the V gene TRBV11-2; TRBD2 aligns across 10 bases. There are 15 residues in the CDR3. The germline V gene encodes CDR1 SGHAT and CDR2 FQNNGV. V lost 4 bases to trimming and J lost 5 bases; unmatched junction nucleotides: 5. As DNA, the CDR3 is TGTGCCAGCAGCTCATCTAGCGGGAGCCACAATGAGCAGTTCTTC. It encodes CASSSSSGSHNEQFF.

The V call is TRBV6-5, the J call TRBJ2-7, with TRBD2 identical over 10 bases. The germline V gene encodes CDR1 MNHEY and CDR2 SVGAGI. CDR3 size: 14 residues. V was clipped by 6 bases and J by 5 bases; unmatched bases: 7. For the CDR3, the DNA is TGTGCCAGCAGCCCGGCTAGCGGGAGTCACGAGCAGTACTTC. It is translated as CASSPASGSHEQYF.

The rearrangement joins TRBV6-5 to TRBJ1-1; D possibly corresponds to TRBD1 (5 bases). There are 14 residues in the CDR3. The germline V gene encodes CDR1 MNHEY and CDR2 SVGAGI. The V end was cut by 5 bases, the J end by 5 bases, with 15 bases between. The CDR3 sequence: CASSKRTGRTEAFF. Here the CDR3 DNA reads TGTGCCAGCAGTAAGCGGACGGGGCGGACTGAAGCTTTCTTT.

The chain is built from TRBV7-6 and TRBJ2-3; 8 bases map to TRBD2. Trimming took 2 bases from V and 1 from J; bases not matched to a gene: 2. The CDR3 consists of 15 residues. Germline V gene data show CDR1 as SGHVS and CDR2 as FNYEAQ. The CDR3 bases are TGTGCCAGCAGCTTATTGCGGGGGGGCACAGATACGCAGTATTTT. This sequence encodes CASSLLRGGTDTQYF.

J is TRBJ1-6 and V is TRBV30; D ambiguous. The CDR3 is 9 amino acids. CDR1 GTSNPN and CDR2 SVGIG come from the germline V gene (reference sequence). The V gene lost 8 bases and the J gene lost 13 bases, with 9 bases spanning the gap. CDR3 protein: CATRGPLHF. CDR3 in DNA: TGTGCCACTCGTGGTCCCCTCCACTTT.

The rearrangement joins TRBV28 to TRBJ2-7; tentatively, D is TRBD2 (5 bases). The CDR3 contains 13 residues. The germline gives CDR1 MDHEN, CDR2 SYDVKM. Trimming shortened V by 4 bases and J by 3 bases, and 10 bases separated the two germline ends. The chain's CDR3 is CASSYSSGYEQYF. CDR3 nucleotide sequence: TGTGCCAGCAGTTACTCGAGCGGCTACGAGCAGTACTTC.

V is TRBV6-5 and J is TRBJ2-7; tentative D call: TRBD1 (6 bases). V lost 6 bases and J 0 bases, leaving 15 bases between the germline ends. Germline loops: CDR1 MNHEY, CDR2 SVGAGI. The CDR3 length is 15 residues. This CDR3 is CASRPSWTASYEQYF. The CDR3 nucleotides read TGTGCCAGCAGGCCGTCGTGGACAGCCTCCTACGAGCAGTACTTC.

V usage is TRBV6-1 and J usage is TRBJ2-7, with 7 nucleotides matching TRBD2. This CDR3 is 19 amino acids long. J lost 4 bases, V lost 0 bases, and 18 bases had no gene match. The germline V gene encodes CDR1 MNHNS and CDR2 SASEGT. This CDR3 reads CASSEAELVRHGGLYEQYF. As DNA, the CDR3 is TGTGCCAGCAGTGAAGCCGAACTTGTCCGGCACGGGGGGTTATACGAGCAGTACTTC.

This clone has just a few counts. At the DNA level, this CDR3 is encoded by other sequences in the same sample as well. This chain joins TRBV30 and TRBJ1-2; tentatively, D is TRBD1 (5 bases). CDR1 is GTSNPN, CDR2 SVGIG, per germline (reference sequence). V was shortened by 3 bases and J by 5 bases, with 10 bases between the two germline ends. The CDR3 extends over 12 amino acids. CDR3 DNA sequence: TGTGCCTGGAGCGGGACGGTTTATGGCTACACCTTC. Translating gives CAWSGTVYGYTF.

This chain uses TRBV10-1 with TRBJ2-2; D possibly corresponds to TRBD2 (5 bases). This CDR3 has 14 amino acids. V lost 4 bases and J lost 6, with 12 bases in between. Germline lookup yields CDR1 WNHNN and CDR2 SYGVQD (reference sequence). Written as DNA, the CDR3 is TGCGCCAGCAGTGTTACTAGTGCGGCCGGGGAGCTGTTTTTT. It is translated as CASSVTSAAGELFF.

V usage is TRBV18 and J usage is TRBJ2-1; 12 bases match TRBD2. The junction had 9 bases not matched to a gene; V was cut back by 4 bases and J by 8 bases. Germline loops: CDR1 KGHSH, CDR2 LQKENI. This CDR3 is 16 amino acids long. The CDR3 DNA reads TGTGCCAGCTCACAGGAACTAGCGGGAGGAGAATATGAGCAGTTCTTC. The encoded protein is CASSQELAGGEYEQFF. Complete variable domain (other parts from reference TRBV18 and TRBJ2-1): NAGVMQNPRHLVRRRGQEARLRCSPMKGHSHVYWYRQLPEEGLKFMVYLQKENIIDESGMPKERFSAEFPKEGPSILRIQQVVRGDSAAYFCASSQELAGGEYEQFFGPGTRLTVL.

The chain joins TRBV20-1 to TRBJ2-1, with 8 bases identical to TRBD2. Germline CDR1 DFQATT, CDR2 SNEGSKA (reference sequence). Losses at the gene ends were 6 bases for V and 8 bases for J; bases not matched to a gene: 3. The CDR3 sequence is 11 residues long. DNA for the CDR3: TGCAGTGCCACGACTAGCGATGAGCAGTTCTTC. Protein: CSATTSDEQFF.

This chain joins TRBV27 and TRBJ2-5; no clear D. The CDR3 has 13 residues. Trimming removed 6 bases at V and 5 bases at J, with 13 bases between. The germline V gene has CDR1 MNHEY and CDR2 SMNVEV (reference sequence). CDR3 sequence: CASRSLEAETQYF. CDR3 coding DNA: TGTGCCAGCAGGAGCCTCGAAGCGGAGACCCAGTACTTC.

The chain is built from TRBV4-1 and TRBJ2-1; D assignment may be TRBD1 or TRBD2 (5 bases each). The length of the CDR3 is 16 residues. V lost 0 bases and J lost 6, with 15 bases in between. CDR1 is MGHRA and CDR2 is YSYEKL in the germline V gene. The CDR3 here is CASSQEMGDLFNEQFF. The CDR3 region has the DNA TGCGCCAGCAGCCAAGAGATGGGGGACCTTTTCAATGAGCAGTTCTTC.

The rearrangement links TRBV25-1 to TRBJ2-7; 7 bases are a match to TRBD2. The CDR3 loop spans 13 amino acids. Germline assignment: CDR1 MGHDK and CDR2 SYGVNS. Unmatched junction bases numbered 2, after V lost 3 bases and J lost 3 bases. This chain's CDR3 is CASSDLADYEQYF. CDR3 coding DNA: TGTGCCAGCAGTGACCTAGCGGACTACGAGCAGTACTTC.

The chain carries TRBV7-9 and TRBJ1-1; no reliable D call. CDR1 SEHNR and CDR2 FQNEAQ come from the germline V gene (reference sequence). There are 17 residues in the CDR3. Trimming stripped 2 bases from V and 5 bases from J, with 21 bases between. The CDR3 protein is CASSLLGSGRVETEAFF. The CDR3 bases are TGTGCCAGCAGCTTACTCGGCAGCGGGCGGGTGGAGACTGAAGCTTTCTTT.

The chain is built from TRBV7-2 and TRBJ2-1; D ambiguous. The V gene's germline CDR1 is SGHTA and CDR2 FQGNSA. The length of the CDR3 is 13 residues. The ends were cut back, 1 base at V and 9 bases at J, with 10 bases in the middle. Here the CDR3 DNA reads TGTGCCAGCAGCTTAGAGGCCGCCCCTGAGCAGTTCTTC. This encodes CASSLEAAPEQFF.

The CDR3 coding sequence is TGCAGCGTTGCCACAATACCCGTTGACAGGGTGGCAGATACGCAGTATTTT. Protein sequence: CSVATIPVDRVADTQYF. The gene calls are TRBV29-1 and TRBJ2-3; 7 bases line up with TRBD1. CDR1 is SQVTM and CDR2 is ANQGSEA in the germline V gene. The CDR3 is 17 residues long. The trim removed 4 bases at V and 4 bases at J, leaving 17 bases unmatched.

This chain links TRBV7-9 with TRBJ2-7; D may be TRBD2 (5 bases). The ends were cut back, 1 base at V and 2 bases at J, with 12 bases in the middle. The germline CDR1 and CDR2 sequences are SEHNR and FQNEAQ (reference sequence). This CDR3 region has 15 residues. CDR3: CASSLGRETAYEQYF. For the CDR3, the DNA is TGTGCCAGCAGCTTAGGAAGGGAGACGGCCTACGAGCAGTACTTC. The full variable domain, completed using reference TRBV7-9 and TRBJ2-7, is DTGVSQNPRHKITKRGQNVTFRCDPISEHNRLYWYRQTLGQGPEFLTYFQNEAQLEKSRLLSDRFSAERPKGSFSTLEIQRTEQGDSAMYLCASSLGRETAYEQYFGPGTRLTVT.

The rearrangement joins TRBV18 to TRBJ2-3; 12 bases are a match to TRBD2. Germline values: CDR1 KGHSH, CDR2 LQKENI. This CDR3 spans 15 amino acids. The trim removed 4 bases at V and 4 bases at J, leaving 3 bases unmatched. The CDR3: CASSLTSGSADTQYF. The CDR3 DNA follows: TGTGCCAGCTCACTGACTAGCGGGAGTGCAGATACGCAGTATTTT.

The CDR3 DNA is TGTGCCAGCAGCCGAGATCACACCGGGGAGCTGTTTTTT. Protein product: CASSRDHTGELFF. The gene calls are TRBV11-2 and TRBJ2-2; D unclear. V dropped 5 bases and J dropped 3 bases, with 7 bases sitting between them. The CDR3 is 13 amino acids. Germline CDR1 reads SGHAT; CDR2 reads FQNNGV.

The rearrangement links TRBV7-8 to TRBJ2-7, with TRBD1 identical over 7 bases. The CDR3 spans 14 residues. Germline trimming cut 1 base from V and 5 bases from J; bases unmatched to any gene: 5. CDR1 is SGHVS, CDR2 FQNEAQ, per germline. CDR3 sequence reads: CASSLGQGYNEQYF. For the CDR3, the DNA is TGTGCCAGCAGCTTAGGACAGGGTTACAACGAGCAGTACTTC.

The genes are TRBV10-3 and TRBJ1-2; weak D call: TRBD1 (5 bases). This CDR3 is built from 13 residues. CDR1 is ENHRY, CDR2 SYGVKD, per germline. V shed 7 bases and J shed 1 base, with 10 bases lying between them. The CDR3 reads CAITQTDNYGYTF. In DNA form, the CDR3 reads TGTGCCATCACCCAGACAGATAACTATGGCTACACCTTC.